Each of the 21 T cell receptor beta chains below was sequenced from the same sample in a study of control samples from healthy donors and cancer patients. Sequenced by immunoSEQ multiplex PCR; TCRdb stores in-frame clones only, minus some. The top ten clones hold approximately 17% of a sample with about 45,000 clones, 65% to 80% of them seen once. Material for sequencing was formalin-fixed, paraffin-embedded tissue. Receptors originate from a male donor with melanoma.

This chain links TRBV5-1 with TRBJ2-7, with D possibly being TRBD1 (6 bases). This CDR3 has 14 amino acids. Germline CDR1 is SGHRS and CDR2 is YFSETQ. Trimming left V 8 bases short and J 2 bases short, with 17 bases between. The CDR3 loop is CASQRGTDTYEQYF. The CDR3 DNA reads as TGCGCCAGTCAAAGGGGGACGGATACCTACGAGCAGTACTTC. Using reference TRBV5-1 and TRBJ2-7 for the parts outside the CDR3, the full variable domain is KAGVTQTPRYLIKTRGQQVTLSCSPISGHRSVSWYQQTPGQGLQFLFEYFSETQRNKGNFPGRFSGRQFSNSRSEMNVSTLELGDSALYLCASQRGTDTYEQYFGPGTRLTVT.

The chain is built from TRBV9 and TRBJ1-2; D gene uncertain. V dropped 0 bases and J dropped 8 bases, with 20 bases sitting between them. The V gene's germline CDR1 is SGDLS and CDR2 YYNGEE. CDR3 size: 16 residues. CDR3 loop: CASSVDPSPGEEGYTF. The CDR3 DNA sequence: TGTGCCAGCAGCGTAGACCCCTCCCCCGGGGAGGAGGGCTACACCTTC.

This clone was counted between two and nine times. CDR3 protein: CASSLGTGKAFF. The CDR3 DNA sequence: TGTGCCAGCAGCTTAGGGACAGGGAAAGCTTTCTTT. This chain uses TRBV7-8 with TRBJ1-1, with 8 nucleotides matching TRBD1. This CDR3 is built from 12 residues. CDR1 is SGHVS and CDR2 is FQNEAQ in the germline V gene. Germline trimming cut 1 base from V and 9 bases from J; bases unmatched to any gene: 1.

The CDR3 is CASSPGVGNTIYF. CDR3 DNA sequence: TGTGCCAGCAGCCCCGGGGTTGGAAACACCATATATTTT. The chain uses TRBV7-2 and TRBJ1-3, with D hard to call. The CDR3 contains 13 residues. The V gene lost 5 bases and the J gene lost 3 bases, with 8 bases spanning the gap. In germline, CDR1 is SGHTA, CDR2 FQGNSA.

The chain has TRBV24-1 and TRBJ2-2; TRBD1 agrees at 7 bases. The CDR3 contains 15 residues. Germline CDR1 is KGHDR and CDR2 is SFDVKD. The trim removed 5 bases at V and 6 bases at J, leaving 8 bases unmatched. The CDR3 protein is CATSAGQAVAGELFF. The DNA for the CDR3 is TGTGCCACCAGTGCAGGACAGGCTGTAGCCGGGGAGCTGTTTTTT.

The gene calls are TRBV9 and TRBJ2-3, with a weak D call TRBD2 (6 bases). Germline CDR1 reads SGDLS; CDR2 reads YYNGEE. Trimming pared 0 bases from V and 6 bases from J, leaving 14 bases between. The CDR3 has 15 residues. The CDR3 sequence: CASSVDQPGVDTQYF. The CDR3 DNA is TGTGCCAGCAGCGTAGATCAACCGGGGGTGGATACGCAGTATTTT.

This chain connects TRBV5-1 to TRBJ2-5; no reliable D call. The CDR3 sequence is 14 residues long. Germline CDR1 and CDR2: SGHRS and YFSETQ. The ends were cut back, 1 base at V and 4 bases at J, with 11 bases in the middle. The CDR3 spells CASSLRLSGETQYF. The DNA for the CDR3 is TGCGCCAGCAGCTTGAGGCTTTCTGGAGAGACCCAGTACTTC.

This clone showed up many times. The chain employs TRBV10-3 and TRBJ2-7; D tentatively fits TRBD1 or TRBD2 (5 bases each). V lost 0 bases, J lost 5 bases, and 14 bases lay in between. Germline CDR1 and CDR2: ENHRY and SYGVKD. This CDR3 comprises 15 residues. CDR3 bases: TGTGCCATCAGTGAGTCAGCTCAGGGAGATGACGAGCAGTACTTC. This gives the protein CAISESAQGDDEQYF.

This clone has just a few counts. Other DNA sequences in the same sample also yield this CDR3. The chain joins TRBV28 to TRBJ2-7; D gene ambiguous. Germline V gene sequence: CDR1 MDHEN, CDR2 SYDVKM. The ends were cut back, 2 bases at V and 4 bases at J, with 3 bases in the middle. The CDR3 contains 11 residues. The CDR3 is CASSLGYEQYF. The DNA of the CDR3 is TGTGCCAGCAGTTTAGGGTACGAGCAGTACTTC.

This clone has more than one count but fewer than ten. The chain joins TRBV6-6 to TRBJ2-7; 8 bases line up with TRBD1. Per the germline V gene, CDR1 is MNHNY and CDR2 is SVGAGI (reference sequence). CDR3 size: 15 residues. J lost 1 base, V lost 6 bases, and 8 bases had no gene match. The CDR3 sequence is CASSPGTGFSYEQYF. DNA for the CDR3: TGTGCCAGCAGCCCCGGGACAGGCTTTTCCTACGAGCAGTACTTC.

The chain uses TRBV19 and TRBJ1-1; D is unclear. V lost 2 bases, J lost 5 bases, and 12 bases lay in between. The CDR3 spans 14 residues. Germline V gene lookup returns CDR1 LNHDA and CDR2 SQIVND (reference sequence). CDR3 bases: TGTGCCAGTAGTATACCCAACAGATGGACTGAAGCTTTCTTT. It is translated as CASSIPNRWTEAFF.

The DNA for the CDR3 is TGCAGTGCTAGTCCGGGACAGAGCTCCTACAATGAGCAGTTCTTC. Protein: CSASPGQSSYNEQFF. J is TRBJ2-1 and V is TRBV20-1, with 7 positions matching TRBD1. Germline V lookup: CDR1 DFQATT, CDR2 SNEGSKA (reference sequence). After removal of 3 bases from V and 0 bases from J, the junction contained 5 bases not matched to a gene. CDR3 length: 15 residues.

The chain uses TRBV10-1 and TRBJ1-5, with a possible D match to TRBD1 (5 bases). With 9 bases removed from V and 4 bases from J, the gap between germline ends came to 16 bases. The CDR3 consists of 14 residues. The germline V gene has CDR1 WNHNN and CDR2 SYGVQD (reference sequence). The CDR3 bases are TGCGCCAGTTGGGGCCAGCGATTTAATCAGCCCCAGCATTTT. Translating it yields CASWGQRFNQPQHF.

The chain links TRBV7-2 to TRBJ2-4, with a possible D match to TRBD2 (6 bases). The CDR3 totals 12 residues. The V and J ends lost 3 bases and 11 bases respectively, with 11 bases between them. Germline CDR1 reads SGHTA; CDR2 reads FQGNSA. The CDR3 sequence is CASSLGRGFQYF. The CDR3 nucleotides read TGTGCCAGCAGCTTGGGGCGGGGATTTCAGTACTTC.

The V gene is TRBV24-1, the J gene TRBJ2-3, with 9 bases fitting TRBD1. V trimming: 4 bases; J trimming: 2 bases; junction bases outside the gene matches: 6. This CDR3 contains 16 residues. Germline V gives CDR1 KGHDR, CDR2 SFDVKD. DNA for the CDR3: TGTGCCACCAGTGACATGGGACAGGGCTACACAGATACGCAGTATTTT. Translation gives CATSDMGQGYTDTQYF.

This chain uses TRBV6-5 with TRBJ1-1; D not certain. The ends were cut back, 6 bases at V and 0 bases at J, with 14 bases in the middle. Germline CDR1 MNHEY, CDR2 SVGAGI. This CDR3 has 15 amino acids. The CDR3 bases are TGTGCCAGCAGCCCGACGTTAGTGTTGAACACTGAAGCTTTCTTT. Translated: CASSPTLVLNTEAFF.

This chain links TRBV9 with TRBJ2-5; D gene unclear. The CDR3 contains 16 residues. Germline CDR1 reads SGDLS; CDR2 reads YYNGEE. Deletions cut 4 bases from V and 4 bases from J, with 20 bases between. CDR3 nucleotide sequence: TGTGCCAGCAGCCCAAGTCCCTCCCGTCGACCAGAGACCCAGTACTTC. Its translation: CASSPSPSRRPETQYF. Drawing the rest from reference TRBV9 and TRBJ2-5, the complete variable domain is DSGVTQTPKHLITATGQRVTLRCSPRSGDLSVYWYQQSLDQGLQFLIQYYNGEERAKGNILERFSAQQFPDLHSELNLSSLELGDSALYFCASSPSPSRRPETQYFGPGTRLLVL.

This clone was recorded a few times. Here the CDR3 reads CASSRGEWGYTF. In nucleotides, the CDR3 is TGTGCCAGCAGTAGGGGAGAATGGGGCTACACCTTC. The rearrangement links TRBV28 to TRBJ1-2, with a weak D call TRBD1 (5 bases). V was clipped by 5 bases and J by 8 bases, with 12 bases between them. Germline loops: CDR1 MDHEN, CDR2 SYDVKM. This CDR3 is 12 amino acids long.

The chain employs TRBV7-2 and TRBJ2-7; TRBD1 matches 9 bases. The ends lost 8 bases at V and 5 bases at J; junction bases unmatched: 13. The CDR3 spans 15 residues. Germline CDR1 is SGHTA and CDR2 is FQGNSA. CDR3 protein: CASDIGTGIVHEQYF. CDR3 sequence (DNA): TGTGCCAGCGACATCGGGACAGGGATTGTCCACGAGCAGTACTTC.

This chain joins TRBV6-5 and TRBJ1-6; D unresolved. V was cut by 6 bases and J by 7 bases, with 13 bases left in between. CDR3 length equals 14 residues. The V gene's germline CDR1 is MNHEY and CDR2 SVGAGI. CDR3 sequence reads: CASREGLVNSPLHF. CDR3 in DNA: TGTGCCAGCAGGGAGGGCTTGGTCAATTCACCCCTCCACTTT.

This clone has ten or more counts. V usage is TRBV6-1 and J usage is TRBJ1-5; possibly TRBD1 for D (5 bases). The CDR3 length is 16 residues. The germline gives CDR1 MNHNS, CDR2 SASEGT. The V end lost 1 base, the J end lost 7 bases, and 17 bases lay between the germline ends. In DNA, the CDR3 is TGTGCCAGCAGTGAAGGTCCCGGAACGGGGCCCCAGCCCCAGCATTTT. This codes for CASSEGPGTGPQPQHF.